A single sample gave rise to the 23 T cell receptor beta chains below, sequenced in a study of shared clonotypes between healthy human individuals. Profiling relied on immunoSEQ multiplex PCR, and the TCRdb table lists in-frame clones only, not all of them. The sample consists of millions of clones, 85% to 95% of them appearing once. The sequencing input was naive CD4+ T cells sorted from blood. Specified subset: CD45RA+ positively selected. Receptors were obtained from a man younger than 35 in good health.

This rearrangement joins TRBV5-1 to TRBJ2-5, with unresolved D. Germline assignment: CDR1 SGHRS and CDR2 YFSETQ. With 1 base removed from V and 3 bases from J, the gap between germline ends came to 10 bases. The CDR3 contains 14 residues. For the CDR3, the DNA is TGCGCCAGCAGCTTGTCAACGACAAAAGAGACCCAGTACTTC. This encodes CASSLSTTKETQYF.

The CDR3, as DNA: TGTGCCAGCAGCCACTCCCAGGGGCGCGTCACCGGGGAGCTGTTTTTT. Translating gives CASSHSQGRVTGELFF. This chain uses TRBV11-2 with TRBJ2-2, with a tentative D call TRBD1 (6 bases). CDR3 length equals 16 residues. Germline values: CDR1 SGHAT, CDR2 FQNNGV. Trimming removed 5 bases at V and 4 bases at J, with 17 bases between.

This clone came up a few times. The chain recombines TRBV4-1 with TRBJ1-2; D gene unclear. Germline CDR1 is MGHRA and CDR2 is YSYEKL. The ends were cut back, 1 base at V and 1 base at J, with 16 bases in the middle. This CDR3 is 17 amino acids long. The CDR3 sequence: CASSQVSGIGSNYGYTF. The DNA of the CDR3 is TGCGCCAGCAGCCAAGTTAGTGGGATAGGGAGTAACTATGGCTACACCTTC.

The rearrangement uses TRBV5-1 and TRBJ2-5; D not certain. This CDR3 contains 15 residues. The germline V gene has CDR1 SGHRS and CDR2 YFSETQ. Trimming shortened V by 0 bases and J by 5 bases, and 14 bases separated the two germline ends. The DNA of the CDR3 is TGCGCCAGCAGCTTGGGTTCATACTCTCAGGAGACCCAGTACTTC. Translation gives CASSLGSYSQETQYF.

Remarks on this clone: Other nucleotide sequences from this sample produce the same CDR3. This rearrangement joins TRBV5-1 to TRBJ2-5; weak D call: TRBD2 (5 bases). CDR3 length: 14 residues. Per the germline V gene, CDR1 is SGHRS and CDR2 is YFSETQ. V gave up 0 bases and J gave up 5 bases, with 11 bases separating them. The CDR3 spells CASSLGGVRETQYF. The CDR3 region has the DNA TGCGCCAGCAGCTTGGGGGGAGTCCGGGAGACCCAGTACTTC.

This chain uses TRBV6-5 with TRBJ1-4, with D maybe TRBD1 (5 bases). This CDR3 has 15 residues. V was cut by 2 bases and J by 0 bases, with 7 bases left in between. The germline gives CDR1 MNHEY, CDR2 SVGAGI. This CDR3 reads CASSYPTATNEKLFF. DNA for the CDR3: TGTGCCAGCAGTTACCCGACAGCAACTAATGAAAAACTGTTTTTT.

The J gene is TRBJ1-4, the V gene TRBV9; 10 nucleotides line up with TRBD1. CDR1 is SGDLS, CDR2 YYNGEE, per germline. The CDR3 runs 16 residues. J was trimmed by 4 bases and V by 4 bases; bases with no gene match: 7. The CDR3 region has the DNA TGTGCCAGCAGCCCCCCGGGACAGGGGATTAATGAAAAACTGTTTTTT. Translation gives CASSPPGQGINEKLFF. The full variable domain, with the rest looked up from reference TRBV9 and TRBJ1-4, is DSGVTQTPKHLITATGQRVTLRCSPRSGDLSVYWYQQSLDQGLQFLIQYYNGEERAKGNILERFSAQQFPDLHSELNLSSLELGDSALYFCASSPPGQGINEKLFFGSGTQLSVL.

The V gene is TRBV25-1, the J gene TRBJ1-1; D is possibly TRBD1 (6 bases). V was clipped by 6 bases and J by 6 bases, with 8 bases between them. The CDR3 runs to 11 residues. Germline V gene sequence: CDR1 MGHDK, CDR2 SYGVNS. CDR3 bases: TGTGCCAGCAGAACAGGGTCTGAAGCTTTCTTT. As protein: CASRTGSEAFF.

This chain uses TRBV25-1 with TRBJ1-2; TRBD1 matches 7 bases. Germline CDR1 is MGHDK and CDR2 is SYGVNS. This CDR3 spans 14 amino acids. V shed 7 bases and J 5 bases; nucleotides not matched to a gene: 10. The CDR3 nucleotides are TGTGCCAGCACCTCTGATCCGACAGGGTATGGCTACACCTTC. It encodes CASTSDPTGYGYTF.

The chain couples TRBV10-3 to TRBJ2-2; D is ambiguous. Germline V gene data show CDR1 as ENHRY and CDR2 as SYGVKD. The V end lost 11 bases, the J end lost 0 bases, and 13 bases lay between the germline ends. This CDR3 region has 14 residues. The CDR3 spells CALSRGTNTGELFF. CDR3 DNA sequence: TGTGCCCTATCCCGTGGGACGAACACCGGGGAGCTGTTTTTT.

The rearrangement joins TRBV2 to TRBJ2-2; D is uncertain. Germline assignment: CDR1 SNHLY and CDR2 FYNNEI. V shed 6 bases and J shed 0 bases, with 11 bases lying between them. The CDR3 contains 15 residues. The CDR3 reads CASRRTQSNTGELFF. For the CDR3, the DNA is TGTGCCAGCAGGCGCACGCAGTCGAACACCGGGGAGCTGTTTTTT. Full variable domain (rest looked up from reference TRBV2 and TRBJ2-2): EPEVTQTPSHQVTQMGQEVILRCVPISNHLYFYWYRQILGQKVEFLVSFYNNEISEKSEIFDDQFSVERPDGSNFTLKIRSTKLEDSAMYFCASRRTQSNTGELFFGEGSRLTVL.

The CDR3 reads CASSVEGQSNYGYTF. Here the CDR3 DNA reads TGTGCCAGCAGCGTAGAGGGACAGTCTAACTATGGCTACACCTTC. The rearrangement joins TRBV9 to TRBJ1-2; 7 nucleotides line up with TRBD1. The V gene end was trimmed by 0 bases and the J gene end by 0 bases; junction bases not matched to a gene: 2. The germline V gene encodes CDR1 SGDLS and CDR2 YYNGEE. There are 15 residues in the CDR3.

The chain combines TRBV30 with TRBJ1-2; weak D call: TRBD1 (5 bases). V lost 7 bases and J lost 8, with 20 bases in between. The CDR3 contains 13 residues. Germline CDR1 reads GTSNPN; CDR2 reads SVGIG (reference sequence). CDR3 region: CAFVQGPYDGYTF. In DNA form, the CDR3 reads TGTGCCTTCGTTCAGGGCCCTTACGACGGCTACACCTTC.

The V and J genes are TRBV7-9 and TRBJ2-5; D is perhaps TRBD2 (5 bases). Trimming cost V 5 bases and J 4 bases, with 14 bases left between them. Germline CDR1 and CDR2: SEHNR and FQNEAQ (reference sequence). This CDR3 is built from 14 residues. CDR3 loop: CASSPQTGGETQYF. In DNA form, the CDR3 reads TGTGCCAGCAGCCCGCAGACCGGAGGAGAGACCCAGTACTTC.

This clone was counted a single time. CDR3 DNA sequence: TGTGCCAGCAGCTTTGATCTGGGTCGGGCCACTGAAGCTTTCTTT. Protein product: CASSFDLGRATEAFF. This rearrangement joins TRBV5-4 to TRBJ1-1; the D is unclear. The ends were cut back, 2 bases at V and 4 bases at J, with 15 bases in the middle. Per germline, CDR1 SGHNT and CDR2 YYREEE (reference sequence). The CDR3 covers 15 residues.

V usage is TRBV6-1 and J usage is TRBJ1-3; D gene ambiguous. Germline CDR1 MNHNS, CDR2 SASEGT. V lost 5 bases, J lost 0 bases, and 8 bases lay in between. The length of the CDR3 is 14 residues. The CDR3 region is CASSSFNSGNTIYF. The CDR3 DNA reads TGTGCCAGCAGTTCGTTTAACTCTGGAAACACCATATATTTT.

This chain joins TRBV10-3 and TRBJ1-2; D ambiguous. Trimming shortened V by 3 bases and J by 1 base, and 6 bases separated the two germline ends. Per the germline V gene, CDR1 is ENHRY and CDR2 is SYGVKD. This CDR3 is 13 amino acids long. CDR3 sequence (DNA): TGTGCCATCAGTGAAGACTTTAACTATGGCTACACCTTC. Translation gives CAISEDFNYGYTF.

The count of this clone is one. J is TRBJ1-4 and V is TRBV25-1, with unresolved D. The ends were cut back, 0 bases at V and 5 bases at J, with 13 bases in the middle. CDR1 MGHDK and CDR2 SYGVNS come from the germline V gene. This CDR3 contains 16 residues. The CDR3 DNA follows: TGTGCCAGCAGTGAATACAACGGACGGCTGAATGAAAAACTGTTTTTT. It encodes CASSEYNGRLNEKLFF.

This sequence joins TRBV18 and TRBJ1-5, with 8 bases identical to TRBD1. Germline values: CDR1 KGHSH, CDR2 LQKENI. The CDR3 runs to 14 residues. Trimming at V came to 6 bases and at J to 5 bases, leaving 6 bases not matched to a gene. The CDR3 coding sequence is TGTGCCAGCTCGCATGGGACAGGAGATCAGCCCCAGCATTTT. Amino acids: CASSHGTGDQPQHF.

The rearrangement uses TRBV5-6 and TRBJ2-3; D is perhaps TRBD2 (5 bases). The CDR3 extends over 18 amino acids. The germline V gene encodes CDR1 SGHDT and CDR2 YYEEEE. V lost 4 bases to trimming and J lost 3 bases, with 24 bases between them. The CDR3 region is CASSLLAVELVRTDTQYF. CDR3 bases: TGTGCCAGCAGCCTTTTGGCGGTGGAACTAGTACGAACAGATACGCAGTATTTT. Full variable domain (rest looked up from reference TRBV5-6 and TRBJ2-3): DAGVTQSPTHLIKTRGQQVTLRCSPKSGHDTVSWYQQALGQGPQFIFQYYEEEERQRGNFPDRFSGHQFPNYSSELNVNALLLGDSALYLCASSLLAVELVRTDTQYFGPGTRLTVL.

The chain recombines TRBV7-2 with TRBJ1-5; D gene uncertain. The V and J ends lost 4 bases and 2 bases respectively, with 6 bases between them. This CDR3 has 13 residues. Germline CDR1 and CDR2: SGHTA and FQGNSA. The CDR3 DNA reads TGTGCCAGCAGCTCGGGTGGCAATCAGCCCCAGCATTTT. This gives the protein CASSSGGNQPQHF.

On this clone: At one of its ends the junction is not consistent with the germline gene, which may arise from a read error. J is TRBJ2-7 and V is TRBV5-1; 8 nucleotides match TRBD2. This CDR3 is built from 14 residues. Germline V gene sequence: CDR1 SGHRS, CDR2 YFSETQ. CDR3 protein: CASSLGVAGYEQYF. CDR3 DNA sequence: TGTGCCAGCAGCTTGGGGGTAGCGGGGTACGAGCAGTACTTC. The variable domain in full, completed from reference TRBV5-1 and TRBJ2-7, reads KAGVTQTPRYLIKTRGQQVTLSCSPISGHRSVSWYQQTPGQGLQFLFEYFSETQRNKGNFPGRFSGRQFSNSRSEMNVSTLELGDSALYLCASSLGVAGYEQYFGPGTRLTVT.

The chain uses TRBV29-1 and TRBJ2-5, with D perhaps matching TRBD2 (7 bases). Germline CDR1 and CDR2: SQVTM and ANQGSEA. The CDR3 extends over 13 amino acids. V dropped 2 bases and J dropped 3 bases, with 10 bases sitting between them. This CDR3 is CSVERGAKETQYF. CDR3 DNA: TGCAGCGTTGAACGGGGGGCGAAAGAGACCCAGTACTTC.